These T cell receptor beta chains were read from a single sample in a study of blood T cell repertoires in COVID-19. Generated by immunoSEQ multiplex PCR, the TCRdb table keeps only in-frame clones and is missing some. The sample includes roughly 150,000 clones, roughly four fifths of them seen just once. The sequenced sample was peripheral blood. The source is a woman of 80 years or more with acute or convalescent COVID-19. The CDR3 runs from the conserved cysteine through the conserved F or W.

J	V	CDR3
TRBJ1-1	TRBV5-1	CASSLRTGSNTEAFF
TRBJ2-7	TRBV27	CASSFTIPRLGTSPYEQYF
TRBJ2-5	TRBV27	CASDRVGETQYF
TRBJ1-4	TRBV4-1	CASSPGQGRTTNEKLFF
TRBJ1-2	TRBV29-1	CSVVAESLYGYTF
TRBJ2-7	TRBV14	CASSPPWTGTGVYEQYF
TRBJ1-3	TRBV28	CASSLTGVGNTIYF
TRBJ2-7	TRBV18	CASSPPLASGLYEQYF
TRBJ2-1	TRBV28	CASSLARNEQFF
TRBJ2-7	TRBV2	CASRSTGTYEQYF
TRBJ2-3	TRBV18	CASSPPVDSPTADTQYF
TRBJ2-5	TRBV7-9	CASSLVGEETQYF
TRBJ2-3	TRBV7-2	CASSTSWSPDTQYF
TRBJ2-4	TRBV6-5	CASSYGGTIAKNIQYF
TRBJ2-7	TRBV5-4	CASSFDRVSNEQYF
TRBJ1-3	TRBV18	CASSPTGVSSGNTIYF
TRBJ1-2	TRBV2	CASSVNPLGWYGYTF
TRBJ2-1	TRBV19	CASRWTSGIEEQFF
TRBJ1-5	TRBV2	CASHGGGSNQPQHF
TRBJ2-5	TRBV15	CATSRDQGAEETQYF
TRBJ1-1	TRBV12-3/TRBV12-4	CASSSWRTEAFF
TRBJ2-5	TRBV5-1	CASSLGQKETQYF
TRBJ2-1	TRBV9	CASSPRSEREQFF
TRBJ2-7	TRBV7-9	CASSLAGGSYEQYF
TRBJ1-2	TRBV4-1	CASSEASGYYGYTF
TRBJ1-6	TRBV7-2	CASSLASGSYNSPLHF
TRBJ1-1	TRBV2	CATPREGGNTEAFF
TRBJ2-1	TRBV7-2	CASSLESGYNEQFF
TRBJ2-1	TRBV5-1	CASRAGGDEQFF
TRBJ1-2	TRBV6-2/TRBV6-3	CASSYARDYGYTF
TRBJ2-1	TRBV7-3	CASSLRSGSEQFF
TRBJ2-2	TRBV6-5	CASSYASRVAGELFF
TRBJ1-3	TRBV19	CASSPRDRSPGNTIYF